One and the same sample provided the 28 T cell receptor beta chains below, sequenced in a study of shared clonotypes between healthy human individuals. The protocol was immunoSEQ multiplex PCR, while the TCRdb copy is restricted to in-frame clones and leaves out a portion. The sample lists 730,000 or so clones; 60% to 80% were seen once. Sequences were obtained from memory CD4+ T cells sorted from blood. This sample's subset: CD45RA-negative fraction. These TCRs come from a woman under 40 in good health.

V gene TRBV5-4 combines with J gene TRBJ2-7, with 14 bases matching TRBD2. Germline CDR1 SGHNT, CDR2 YYREEE (reference sequence). This CDR3 has 15 amino acids. Unmatched junction bases numbered 5, after V lost 4 bases and J lost 5 bases. In DNA, the CDR3 is TGTGCCAGCAGCCCGGGGACTAGCGGGAGAGACGAGCAGTACTTC. This encodes CASSPGTSGRDEQYF.

This clone was picked up one time. The J gene is TRBJ2-7, the V gene TRBV18; 9 bases are shared with TRBD2. The ends lost 1 base at V and 3 bases at J; junction bases unmatched: 7. The length of the CDR3 is 16 residues. Germline assignment: CDR1 KGHSH and CDR2 LQKENI. The CDR3 region is CASSPRLAGENYEQYF. The CDR3 nucleotides read TGTGCCAGCTCACCACGGTTAGCGGGGGAGAACTACGAGCAGTACTTC.

V usage is TRBV18 and J usage is TRBJ2-5; D possibly corresponds to TRBD2 (6 bases). The germline V and J ends were trimmed by 8 bases and 5 bases, with 15 bases remaining between them. This CDR3 region has 13 residues. Germline assignment: CDR1 KGHSH and CDR2 LQKENI. CDR3: CASRRGIGETQYF. As DNA, the CDR3 is TGTGCCAGCCGACGCGGGATAGGGGAGACCCAGTACTTC.

The J gene is TRBJ2-7, the V gene TRBV5-1; 9 nucleotides align to TRBD1. This CDR3 has 14 residues. Losses at the gene ends were 1 base for V and 3 bases for J; bases not matched to a gene: 2. Per germline, CDR1 SGHRS and CDR2 YFSETQ. Written as DNA, the CDR3 is TGCGCCAGCAGCTTGACGGGACAGGGCTACGAGCAGTACTTC. Protein product: CASSLTGQGYEQYF.

This chain joins TRBV19 and TRBJ2-1, with TRBD2 matching over 11 bases. The germline gives CDR1 LNHDA, CDR2 SQIVND (reference sequence). V shed 5 bases, J shed 6 bases, and the junction held 12 bases outside the gene matches. The CDR3 runs to 17 residues. The CDR3 DNA is TGTGCCAGTAGTGTCGCATTAACTAGCGGGAGTGTCAATGAGCAGTTCTTC. It specifies CASSVALTSGSVNEQFF.

Note on this clone: The same CDR3 also results from other DNA sequences found in this sample. The rearrangement links TRBV7-2 to TRBJ1-2; a possible D gene is TRBD1 (5 bases). CDR3 length: 14 amino acids. The V gene lost 1 base and the J gene lost 3 bases, with 9 bases spanning the gap. Germline V gene data show CDR1 as SGHTA and CDR2 as FQGNSA. CDR3: CASSLGQGDYGYTF. The CDR3 coding sequence is TGTGCCAGCAGCTTAGGGCAGGGAGACTATGGCTACACCTTC.

The genes are TRBV6-5 and TRBJ2-1, with D possibly called TRBD1 or TRBD2 (6 bases each). The CDR3 has 15 amino acids. Trimming left V 0 bases short and J 9 bases short, with 15 bases between. Germline V lookup: CDR1 MNHEY, CDR2 SVGAGI. CDR3 sequence: CASSYSRGGTTEQFF. The CDR3 nucleotides read TGTGCCAGCAGTTACTCCCGAGGGGGGACCACTGAGCAGTTCTTC.

V usage is TRBV5-5 and J usage is TRBJ1-1, with D maybe TRBD1 (5 bases). Trimming removed 3 bases at V and 6 bases at J, with 9 bases between. This CDR3 contains 12 residues. Germline loops: CDR1 SGHKS, CDR2 YYEKEE (reference sequence). This chain's CDR3 is CASSWGGSEAFF. DNA for the CDR3: TGTGCCAGCAGCTGGGGCGGGTCTGAAGCTTTCTTT.

The chain uses TRBV18 and TRBJ2-2; D is possibly TRBD2 (5 bases). Trimming removed 8 bases at V and 3 bases at J, with 13 bases between. CDR1 is KGHSH, CDR2 LQKENI, per germline. The CDR3 contains 14 residues. The CDR3 is CASTVRRDTGELFF. The CDR3 DNA follows: TGTGCCAGCACGGTACGGCGGGACACCGGGGAGCTGTTTTTT.

The gene calls are TRBV18 and TRBJ2-7; D is ambiguous. CDR3 length: 15 amino acids. Germline CDR1 and CDR2: KGHSH and LQKENI. V lost 3 bases and J 2 bases, leaving 14 bases between the germline ends. In DNA form, the CDR3 reads TGTGCCAGCTCACCGAGGTCGGGCAGCACCTACGAGCAGTACTTC. Its translation: CASSPRSGSTYEQYF.

J is TRBJ2-3 and V is TRBV2; the match to TRBD2 covers 7 bases. The CDR3 is 11 residues long. J gave up 9 bases and V 5 bases, and 2 bases lay outside the gene matches. Per the germline V gene, CDR1 is SNHLY and CDR2 is FYNNEI. This CDR3 reads CASSSGGTQYF. The CDR3 nucleotides read TGTGCCAGCAGTTCGGGAGGCACGCAGTATTTT.

This clone has only a few counts. The V call is TRBV28, the J call TRBJ1-2, with TRBD1 matching 9 bases. Germline V lookup: CDR1 MDHEN, CDR2 SYDVKM. J lost 7 bases, V lost 4 bases, and 4 bases had no gene match. CDR3 length: 13 residues. The CDR3 DNA reads as TGTGCCAGCAGTTGGACAGGGGAGGCTGGCTACACCTTC. It yields the protein CASSWTGEAGYTF.

The V and J genes are TRBV5-8 and TRBJ2-7; D call uncertain. Between the trimmed V and J ends, which lost 0 bases and 6 bases, there was a span of 10 bases. Germline CDR1 is SGHTS and CDR2 is YDEGEE. This CDR3 comprises 13 residues. CDR3 protein: CASSLAPQLEQYF. DNA of the CDR3: TGTGCCAGCAGCTTGGCTCCACAGCTCGAGCAGTACTTC.

CDR3 in DNA: TGTGCCAGCAGCTTAGTTGGCGGGAGGGCCTACAATGAGCAGTTCTTC. Encoded protein: CASSLVGGRAYNEQFF. The chain links TRBV13 to TRBJ2-1; TRBD2 agrees at 9 bases. The CDR3 has 16 amino acids. The trim removed 1 base at V and 2 bases at J, leaving 3 bases unmatched. The germline V gene encodes CDR1 PRHDT and CDR2 FYEKMQ (reference sequence). Variable domain in full (rest from reference TRBV13 and TRBJ2-1): AAGVIQSPRHLIKEKRETATLKCYPIPRHDTVYWYQQGPGQDPQFLISFYEKMQSDKGSIPDRFSAQQFSDYHSELNMSSLELGDSALYFCASSLVGGRAYNEQFFGPGTRLTVL.

This clone appeared a few times. This sequence joins TRBV15 and TRBJ2-2; maybe TRBD2 (6 bases). The length of the CDR3 is 15 residues. The germline gives CDR1 LNHNV, CDR2 YYDKDF (reference sequence). The V end lost 0 bases, the J end lost 6 bases, and 11 bases lay between the germline ends. The CDR3 bases are TGTGCCACCAGCAGAGACCGACTAGAATCCGGGGAGCTGTTTTTT. Translated: CATSRDRLESGELFF.

The J gene is TRBJ2-7, the V gene TRBV5-1; no reliable D call. This CDR3 region has 15 residues. Germline loops: CDR1 SGHRS, CDR2 YFSETQ. V lost 5 bases and J 2 bases, leaving 17 bases between the germline ends. The CDR3 loop reads CASRATYLWAYEQYF. In DNA form, the CDR3 reads TGCGCCAGCAGAGCCACATACTTGTGGGCCTACGAGCAGTACTTC. The entire variable domain, with the rest obtained from reference TRBV5-1 and TRBJ2-7, is as follows: KAGVTQTPRYLIKTRGQQVTLSCSPISGHRSVSWYQQTPGQGLQFLFEYFSETQRNKGNFPGRFSGRQFSNSRSEMNVSTLELGDSALYLCASRATYLWAYEQYFGPGTRLTVT.

The gene calls are TRBV11-2 and TRBJ1-4, with a possible D match to TRBD1 (6 bases). The V gene's germline CDR1 is SGHAT and CDR2 FQNNGV. CDR3 length: 15 amino acids. Trimming pared 2 bases from V and 5 bases from J, leaving 12 bases between. For the CDR3, the DNA is TGTGCCAGCAGCTTAAAGCAGGGGACCAATGAAAAACTGTTTTTT. It codes for CASSLKQGTNEKLFF.

The V gene is TRBV28, the J gene TRBJ1-4, with D uncertain. V dropped 3 bases and J dropped 7 bases, with 9 bases sitting between them. The CDR3 length is 13 residues. Germline lookup yields CDR1 MDHEN and CDR2 SYDVKM. The CDR3: CASSFDQIEKLFF. The CDR3 DNA reads as TGTGCCAGCAGTTTTGATCAGATTGAAAAACTGTTTTTT.

The chain employs TRBV9 and TRBJ1-4, with TRBD1 as a possible D gene (5 bases). CDR3 size: 13 residues. Per the germline V gene, CDR1 is SGDLS and CDR2 is YYNGEE. Trimming took 0 bases from V and 12 from J, leaving 12 bases between them. CDR3 coding DNA: TGTGCCAGCAGCGTAGAGGAGGGGTCGGAACTGTTTTTT. Amino acid sequence: CASSVEEGSELFF. The full variable domain, with the rest looked up from reference TRBV9 and TRBJ1-4, is DSGVTQTPKHLITATGQRVTLRCSPRSGDLSVYWYQQSLDQGLQFLIQYYNGEERAKGNILERFSAQQFPDLHSELNLSSLELGDSALYFCASSVEEGSELFFGSGTQLSVL.

The chain employs TRBV9 and TRBJ2-1, with D hard to call. The CDR3 covers 15 residues. Trimming stripped 4 bases from V and 2 bases from J, with 13 bases between. Germline-derived CDR1 and CDR2 are SGDLS and YYNGEE. CDR3 loop: CASSPRLGAYNEQFF. CDR3 sequence (DNA): TGTGCCAGCAGCCCTCGACTGGGCGCCTACAATGAGCAGTTCTTC.

The chain combines TRBV21-1 with TRBJ1-4; the DNA was not used to check the table's D call, TRBD1. TRBV21-1 is a pseudogene locus. The CDR3 loop spans 15 amino acids. CDR3 residues: CASSIRQGMRKKLFF. DNA of the CDR3: TGTGCCAGCAGCATCAGACAGGGTATGAGAAAAAAACTGTTTTTT.

This clone was picked up a small number of times. V and J are TRBV28 and TRBJ2-7, with 12 bases matching TRBD2. Trimming removed 7 bases from V and 0 bases from J; junction bases left unmatched: 13. The germline gives CDR1 MDHEN, CDR2 SYDVKM. CDR3 size: 18 residues. This CDR3 is CASTVTSGRGGGSYEQYF. CDR3 nucleotide sequence: TGTGCCAGCACCGTGACTAGCGGGAGAGGGGGGGGCTCCTACGAGCAGTACTTC.

The chain links TRBV18 to TRBJ1-2; 8 nucleotides agree with TRBD1. J was trimmed by 0 bases and V by 3 bases; bases with no gene match: 3. In germline, CDR1 is KGHSH, CDR2 LQKENI. The CDR3 length is 15 residues. The CDR3 is CASSPDRGTNYGYTF. The CDR3 nucleotides are TGTGCCAGCTCACCCGACAGGGGCACTAACTATGGCTACACCTTC.

The chain combines TRBV5-1 with TRBJ1-1; D gene unclear. The length of the CDR3 is 15 residues. Germline V lookup: CDR1 SGHRS, CDR2 YFSETQ. Trimming took 0 bases from V and 0 from J, leaving 9 bases between them. As DNA, the CDR3 is TGCGCCAGCAGCTTGGGGGATGTACTGAACACTGAAGCTTTCTTT. Protein product: CASSLGDVLNTEAFF.

The chain joins TRBV4-2 to TRBJ2-1, with TRBD2 matching over 9 bases. The germline V gene encodes CDR1 LGHNA and CDR2 YNFKEQ. V shed 3 bases and J 5 bases; nucleotides not matched to a gene: 11. The CDR3 consists of 17 residues. The CDR3 region is CASSHPLRAGGNNEQFF. The DNA for the CDR3 is TGTGCCAGCAGCCACCCCCTTAGAGCGGGAGGAAACAATGAGCAGTTCTTC.

This chain uses TRBV19 with TRBJ2-7, with 8 positions matching TRBD2. The CDR3 covers 15 residues. Per the germline V gene, CDR1 is LNHDA and CDR2 is SQIVND (reference sequence). After removal of 6 bases from V and 2 bases from J, the junction contained 9 bases not matched to a gene. CDR3 bases: TGTGCCAGTAGAAGTTTGGCGGGAGGAACCTACGAGCAGTACTTC. Residues: CASRSLAGGTYEQYF.

The chain links TRBV29-1 to TRBJ1-1, with D unclear. The CDR3 loop spans 12 amino acids. Trimming pared 7 bases from V and 0 bases from J, leaving 9 bases between. Germline V gene data show CDR1 as SQVTM and CDR2 as ANQGSEA. The CDR3 sequence: CSAESMNTEAFF. The CDR3 DNA follows: TGCAGCGCTGAGTCAATGAACACTGAAGCTTTCTTT.

The chain employs TRBV5-1 and TRBJ2-1, with D unclear. The CDR3 loop spans 15 amino acids. CDR1 and CDR2 from the germline V gene are SGHRS and YFSETQ. V was trimmed by 2 bases and J by 4 bases, leaving 13 bases between them. CDR3 in DNA: TGCGCCAGCAGCTTAACGAGCTCCGGTTACAATGAGCAGTTCTTC. It codes for CASSLTSSGYNEQFF.